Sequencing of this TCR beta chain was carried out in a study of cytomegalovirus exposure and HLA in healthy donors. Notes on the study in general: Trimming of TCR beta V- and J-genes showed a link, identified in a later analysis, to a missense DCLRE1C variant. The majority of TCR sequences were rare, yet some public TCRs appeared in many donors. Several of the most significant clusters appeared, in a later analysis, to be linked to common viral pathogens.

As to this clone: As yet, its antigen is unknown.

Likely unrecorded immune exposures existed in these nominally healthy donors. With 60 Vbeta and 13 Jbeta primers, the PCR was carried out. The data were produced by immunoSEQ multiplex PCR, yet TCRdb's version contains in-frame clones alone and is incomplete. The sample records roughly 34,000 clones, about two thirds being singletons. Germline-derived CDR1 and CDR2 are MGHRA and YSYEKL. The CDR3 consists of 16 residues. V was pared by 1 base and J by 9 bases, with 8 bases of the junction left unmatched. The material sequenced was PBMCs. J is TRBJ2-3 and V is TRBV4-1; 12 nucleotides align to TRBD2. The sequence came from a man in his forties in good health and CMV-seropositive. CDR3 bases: TGCGCCAGCAGCCAAGTCCGACTAGCGGGGGAGGGCACGCAGTATTTT. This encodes CASSQVRLAGEGTQYF.